This TCR beta chain was sequenced for a study of T cell responses to AZD1222 COVID-19 vaccine. Only in-frame clones appear in the TCRdb table, and some are missing; sequencing was by immunoSEQ multiplex PCR. The data show about 140,000 clones, with 85% to 95% seen just once and around 6.5% held by the top ten. The CDR3 totals 13 residues. Germline lookup yields CDR1 SGDLS and CDR2 YYNGEE. V was trimmed by 4 bases and J by 4 bases, leaving 8 bases between them. The sequenced sample was peripheral blood, obtained 28 days after the second AZD1222 dose. The V gene is TRBV9, the J gene TRBJ2-2; D unclear. This TCR derives from an adult who received the AZD1222 COVID-19 vaccine. CDR3 nucleotide sequence: TGTGCCAGCAGCCCCTTAATCACCGGGGAGCTGTTTTTT. It codes for CASSPLITGELFF.